This is a list of T cell receptor beta chains from one sample in a study of long-term antiretroviral therapy in people with HIV. Assay: immunoSEQ multiplex PCR; the TCRdb copy retains only in-frame clones and omits some. This repertoire shows about 35,000 clones, over 90% found once; its top ten account for 3.6%. The sequenced sample was unsorted PBMCs, obtained 4.1 years after starting antiretroviral therapy. The source of these receptors is a woman between 45 and 65 years old with HIV. Both conserved end residues are part of each CDR3. A D gene is named only where the DNA matches it firmly. Expanded clones get a size class; other rows say once, few or many, or leave the size out.

clone_size,v_call,j_call,d_call,cdr3_nt,cdr3_aa
.,TRBV7-2,TRBJ2-7,.,TGTGCCAGCAGCTTAGAAGGCGGGGTCAGGAACTTC,CASSLEGGVRNF
.,TRBV6-6,TRBJ1-1,TRBD1,TGTGCCAGCAGGGTAAGGACAGGGGGCAGGACTGAAGCTTTCTTT,CASRVRTGGRTEAFF
medium-sized,TRBV4-1,TRBJ1-5,.,TGCGCCAGCAGCCAAGATACCCAGGGAGGTCAGCCCCAGCATTTT,CASSQDTQGGQPQHF
.,TRBV7-2,TRBJ1-4,.,TGTGCCAGCAGCTTTGGGGTCGGTGAAAAACTGTTTTTT,CASSFGVGEKLFF
.,TRBV7-8,TRBJ2-1,.,TGTGCCAGCAGCTTAGCGGGTCCCCTAAGCTCCTACAATGAGCAGTTCTTC,CASSLAGPLSSYNEQFF
.,TRBV4-2,TRBJ2-5,TRBD2,TGTGCCAGCAGCCAAGAGAAGGTAGCGGGGGAAGGGGAGACCCAGTACTTC,CASSQEKVAGEGETQYF
.,TRBV2,TRBJ2-3,.,TGTGCCAGCACGGGACCCAGCACAGATACGCAGTATTTT,CASTGPSTDTQYF
once,TRBV7-9,TRBJ2-7,.,TGTGCCAGCAGCCTCCTCCCACCCGCCGAGCAGTACTTC,CASSLLPPAEQYF
.,TRBV19,TRBJ1-1,TRBD1,TGTGCCAGTAGTAGGGAGGGACAGCCGAACACTGAAGCTTTCTTT,CASSREGQPNTEAFF
.,TRBV4-3,TRBJ1-1,.,TGCGCCAGCAGCCAAGGCGTACACACTGAAGCTTTCTTT,CASSQGVHTEAFF
once,TRBV5-1,TRBJ2-3,.,TGCGCCAGCAGCTTCTTTTCAGGGATGACAGATACGCAGTATTTT,CASSFFSGMTDTQYF
.,TRBV27,TRBJ1-5,TRBD1,TGTGCCAGCAGTCCCGAGGGGGCGCGGTGGATTCAGCCCCAGCATTTT,CASSPEGARWIQPQHF
once,TRBV5-4,TRBJ1-1,TRBD1,TGTGCCAGCAGCCCAGGGGGCGTGGGCACTGAAGCTTTCTTT,CASSPGGVGTEAFF
few,TRBV19,TRBJ2-1,.,TGTGCCAGTAGTATCAACGGGGGATCCCTCAATGAGCAGTTCTTC,CASSINGGSLNEQFF
.,TRBV19,TRBJ1-1,TRBD1,TGTGCCAGTAGTATAGATGGGTGGGCAGGGGGGGCGAACACTGAAGCTTTCTTT,CASSIDGWAGGANTEAFF
.,TRBV19,TRBJ1-6,.,TGTGCCAGTAGTATAGTCGCGACGTCTGCACCCCTCCACTTT,CASSIVATSAPLHF